These T cell receptor beta chains were read from a single sample in a study of OX40 agonist ivuxolimab in advanced cancers. Sequenced by immunoSEQ multiplex PCR; TCRdb stores in-frame clones only, minus some. The data show nearly 25,000 clones, about three quarters seen once. The specimen was CD4+ or CD8+ T cells sorted from blood, collected in a trial of the OX40 agonist ivuxolimab. All receptors come from an adult with an advanced solid tumor such as melanoma, head and neck, liver or kidney cancer. The CDR3 runs from the conserved cysteine through the conserved F or W. D genes are given only for firm matches. Expanded clones are given a class, and other clones once, few, many or no size at all.

d_call,cdr3_length,j_call,clone_size,v_call,cdr3_aa,cdr3_nt
NA,13,TRBJ1-1,medium-sized,TRBV7-6,CASSLSQNTEAFF,TGTGCCAGCAGCTTAAGCCAGAACACTGAAGCTTTCTTT
TRBD2,16,TRBJ2-1,few,TRBV9,CASSSRTSGVKNEQFF,TGTGCCAGCAGCTCACGGACTAGCGGGGTGAAGAATGAGCAGTTCTTC
NA,12,TRBJ1-1,NA,TRBV13,CASSFASYEAFF,TGTGCCAGCAGCTTCGCTTCCTATGAAGCTTTCTTT
TRBD2,16,TRBJ2-2,NA,TRBV5-6,CASSRGLAANTGELFF,TGTGCCAGCAGCCGGGGACTAGCGGCGAACACCGGGGAGCTGTTTTTT
NA,13,TRBJ1-2,NA,TRBV9,CASSVDGTYGYTF,TGTGCCAGCAGCGTAGACGGGACCTATGGCTACACCTTC
TRBD1,14,TRBJ2-5,NA,TRBV11-2,CASRPTGGGETQYF,TGTGCCAGCAGGCCTACAGGGGGAGGAGAGACCCAGTACTTC
TRBD1,15,TRBJ1-1,NA,TRBV10-3,CAIRGTGPMNTEAFF,TGTGCCATCAGGGGGACAGGACCCATGAACACTGAAGCTTTCTTT
NA,14,TRBJ2-5,few,TRBV5-4,CASSLGAFQETQYF,TGTGCCAGCAGCTTGGGAGCGTTCCAAGAGACCCAGTACTTC
TRBD1,16,TRBJ1-5,NA,TRBV5-1,CASSLGTGLINQPQHF,TGCGCCAGCAGCTTGGGGACAGGGTTGATCAATCAGCCCCAGCATTTT
NA,14,TRBJ1-2,NA,TRBV6-5,CASKLSSINYGYTF,TGTGCCAGCAAGCTCTCGAGCATTAACTATGGCTACACCTTC
NA,14,TRBJ1-1,NA,TRBV7-2,CASSLQSGRTEAFF,TGTGCCAGCAGCCTACAGTCCGGTAGGACTGAAGCTTTCTTT
NA,17,TRBJ2-7,NA,TRBV7-9,CASSFLPTVFSSYEQYF,TGTGCCAGCAGCTTCCTCCCTACGGTCTTCAGCTCCTACGAGCAGTACTTC
NA,14,TRBJ1-5,NA,TRBV21-1,CASSKVHSNQPQHF,TGTGCCAGCAGCAAGGTACATAGCAATCAGCCCCAGCATTTT
TRBD1,15,TRBJ2-1,few,TRBV7-3,CASSLTQGARNEQFF,TGTGCCAGCAGCCTAACACAGGGGGCGCGTAATGAGCAGTTCTTC
NA,15,TRBJ1-1,NA,TRBV19,CASSMKVGGSTEAFF,TGTGCCAGTAGTATGAAGGTAGGAGGGAGCACTGAAGCTTTCTTT
NA,12,TRBJ1-1,NA,TRBV6-5,CASSEGLTEAFF,TGTGCCAGCAGTGAAGGGCTTACTGAAGCTTTCTTT
NA,14,TRBJ1-5,NA,TRBV19,CASSMGGNNQPQHF,TGTGCCAGTAGTATGGGCGGGAACAATCAGCCCCAGCATTTT
NA,15,TRBJ1-3,NA,TRBV19,CASSPWSSSGNTIYF,TGTGCCAGTAGTCCCTGGTCGAGCTCTGGAAACACCATATATTTT
NA,15,TRBJ2-1,NA,TRBV6-6,CATSRGTISYNEQFF,TGTGCCACCTCGAGGGGGACAATCTCCTACAATGAGCAGTTCTTC
NA,11,TRBJ1-1,NA,TRBV5-1,CASSLGGRAFF,TGCGCCAGCAGCTTAGGGGGTCGGGCTTTCTTT
NA,14,TRBJ1-2,NA,TRBV10-3,CAISELLGINGYTF,TGTGCCATCAGTGAGTTGCTAGGGATCAATGGCTACACCTTC
NA,16,TRBJ1-5,NA,TRBV5-5,CASSLTGIPSNQPQHF,TGTGCCAGCAGCTTAACAGGGATTCCTAGCAATCAGCCCCAGCATTTT
TRBD1,15,TRBJ1-5,NA,TRBV5-6,CASSPGTGGLVPQHF,TGTGCCAGCAGTCCCGGGACAGGGGGCTTGGTGCCCCAGCATTTT
NA,15,TRBJ2-1,NA,TRBV10-1,CASSESERVYNEQFF,TGCGCCAGCAGTGAGAGTGAAAGGGTCTACAATGAGCAGTTCTTC
TRBD1,13,TRBJ1-5,medium-sized,TRBV10-2,CASRTGGLQPQHF,TGCGCCAGCAGGACAGGGGGCCTTCAGCCCCAGCATTTT
NA,11,TRBJ1-1,few,TRBV5-1,CASSLWDETFF,TGCGCCAGCAGCTTATGGGACGAAACTTTCTTT
NA,15,TRBJ2-5,NA,TRBV9,CASSVGASTGETQYF,TGTGCCAGCAGCGTAGGGGCGTCAACGGGAGAGACCCAGTACTTC
NA,15,TRBJ1-2,NA,TRBV4-1,CASSQGVAGVRGYTF,TGCGCCAGCAGCCAAGGGGTCGCGGGAGTCCGGGGCTACACCTTC
NA,11,TRBJ2-7,once,TRBV19,CASRSSYEQYF,TGTGCCAGTAGGTCTTCCTACGAGCAGTACTTC
NA,14,TRBJ1-2,NA,TRBV6-4,CASSHQGPGYGYTF,TGTGCCAGCAGCCATCAGGGGCCGGGCTATGGCTACACCTTC
NA,16,TRBJ1-3,NA,TRBV7-7,CASSLAEILSGNTIYF,TGTGCTAGCAGCTTAGCGGAGATCCTCTCTGGAAACACCATATATTTT
TRBD1,15,TRBJ2-3,NA,TRBV5-1,CASSFQDRSVDTQYF,TGCGCCAGCAGCTTTCAGGACAGGTCGGTGGATACGCAGTATTTT
NA,13,TRBJ1-1,NA,TRBV19,CASSNRGGTEAFF,TGTGCCAGCTCTAATCGGGGCGGCACTGAAGCTTTCTTT
NA,12,TRBJ2-1,NA,TRBV6-9,CASRDSYNEQFF,TGTGCCAGCAGGGACTCCTACAATGAGCAGTTCTTC
NA,12,TRBJ1-3,NA,TRBV29-1,CSVEYSGNTIYF,TGCAGCGTCGAATACTCTGGAAACACCATATATTTT
NA,16,TRBJ2-7,NA,TRBV27,CASSSRLRRVSYEQYF,TGTGCCAGCAGTTCGAGACTAAGGCGGGTATCCTACGAGCAGTACTTC
TRBD1,16,TRBJ1-4,NA,TRBV11-2,CASSLKGARQAEKLFF,TGTGCCAGCAGCTTAAAGGGGGCCCGGCAGGCTGAAAAACTGTTTTTT
NA,15,TRBJ2-6,NA,TRBV29-1,CSVAPGTSGANVLTF,TGCAGCGTTGCTCCCGGGACATCTGGGGCCAACGTCCTGACTTTC
NA,15,TRBJ1-2,NA,TRBV5-4,CASSLAGGVDYGYTF,TGTGCCAGCAGCTTGGCTGGGGGCGTTGACTATGGCTACACCTTC
NA,15,TRBJ2-3,NA,TRBV1,CTSSQFSGGTDTQYF,TGCACCAGCAGCCAATTCAGCGGGGGAACAGATACGCAGTATTTT
NA,12,TRBJ1-2,NA,TRBV19,CASSTGQSSYTF,TGTGCCAGTAGTACGGGCCAATCATCTTACACCTTC
NA,14,TRBJ1-1,NA,TRBV13,CASSLSTLGTEAFF,TGTGCCAGCAGCTTATCAACACTGGGGACTGAAGCTTTCTTT
TRBD1,16,TRBJ2-1,NA,TRBV19,CASSIPGQGRSDEQFF,TGTGCCAGTAGTATACCCGGACAGGGAAGGAGCGATGAGCAGTTCTTC
NA,16,TRBJ2-2,once,TRBV5-1,CASSLIDRIGTGELFF,TGCGCCAGCAGCTTGATCGATCGGATAGGGACCGGGGAGCTGTTTTTT
NA,14,TRBJ1-2,NA,TRBV5-6,CASSLSGQRDGYTF,TGTGCCAGCAGCTTGTCCGGACAGCGTGACGGCTACACCTTC
NA,17,TRBJ2-3,NA,TRBV11-3,CASSLKSRSGPTDTQYF,TGTGCCAGCAGCTTAAAGTCCCGAAGCGGGCCTACAGATACGCAGTATTTT
NA,16,TRBJ1-5,once,TRBV27,CASSQSNTGRGQPQHF,TGTGCCAGCAGCCAATCGAACACAGGGAGGGGTCAGCCCCAGCATTTT
TRBD2,16,TRBJ2-3,NA,TRBV7-2,CASSLLGLADTDTQYF,TGTGCCAGCAGCTTACTGGGGCTAGCGGACACAGATACGCAGTATTTT
TRBD1,15,TRBJ2-1,few,TRBV5-6,CASSFRDRVYNEQFF,TGTGCCAGCAGCTTCCGAGACAGGGTCTACAATGAGCAGTTCTTC
TRBD2,16,TRBJ2-1,NA,TRBV6-1,CASSVLAGGPYNEQFF,TGTGCCAGCAGTGTCCTAGCGGGAGGCCCCTACAATGAGCAGTTCTTC
NA,13,TRBJ2-7,NA,TRBV5-5,CASSLNLGYEQYF,TGTGCCAGCAGCTTGAATTTGGGGTACGAGCAGTACTTC
NA,16,TRBJ2-1,few,TRBV6-6,CASSQGPGQVYNEQFF,TGTGCCAGCAGCCAAGGACCGGGACAAGTCTACAATGAGCAGTTCTTC
TRBD1,14,TRBJ1-5,NA,TRBV2,CASSPTGSNQPQHF,TGTGCCAGCAGCCCGACAGGGAGCAATCAGCCCCAGCATTTT
NA,16,TRBJ2-3,few,TRBV9,CASSPGLYPGVGTQYF,TGTGCCAGCAGCCCGGGACTTTATCCTGGGGTGGGTACGCAGTATTTT
NA,15,TRBJ1-5,NA,TRBV6-6,CASTLTAGGNQPQHF,TGTGCCAGCACACTTACCGCAGGGGGCAATCAGCCCCAGCATTTT
TRBD2,17,TRBJ2-2,NA,TRBV11-3,CASSSGTSGRTTGELFF,TGTGCCAGCAGCTCGGGGACTAGCGGGAGAACTACCGGGGAGCTGTTTTTT
TRBD1,14,TRBJ2-7,few,TRBV4-1,CASSIRDRDGEQYF,TGCGCCAGCAGCATCCGGGACAGGGATGGCGAGCAGTACTTC
TRBD2,15,TRBJ2-5,NA,TRBV15,CATSSLGLGQETQYF,TGTGCCACCAGCAGTTTGGGACTAGGACAAGAGACCCAGTACTTC
NA,13,TRBJ2-7,few,TRBV15,CATSRDRGPEQYF,TGTGCCACCAGCAGAGATCGGGGGCCAGAGCAGTACTTC
TRBD2,17,TRBJ2-3,NA,TRBV7-9,CASSLLPRAGGGDTQYF,TGTGCCAGCAGCTTATTACCTCGAGCGGGGGGTGGGGATACGCAGTATTTT